This record covers a single T cell receptor (beta chain). The authors' processing: Researchers report that nucleated cell counts were estimated from reference gene primer amplification. TCRdb keeps only in-frame clones here, not all; method: immunoSEQ multiplex PCR. The D gene and trimming were derived from the DNA, and the V and J assignments and clone size from that table. This table has about 46,000 clones, 80% to 90% appearing once. The data stem from a study of blood T cell repertoires in COVID-19. About the research overall: Acute and convalescent COVID-19 specimens originated in the United States, Italy and Spain. T cells, B-cell-depleted T cells, or PBMCs provided the cDNA or gDNA that served as material.

The CDR3 loop spans 13 amino acids. V lost 6 bases to trimming and J lost 4 bases, with 10 bases between them. Germline CDR1 and CDR2: MRHNA and SNTAGT. Source material: peripheral blood. The chain couples TRBV6-4 to TRBJ1-5; D not certain. This sequence was found in a woman aged 80 or over with acute or convalescent COVID-19. CDR3 nucleotides: TGTGCCAGCAGCCCTGAGGAGAATCAGCCCCAGCATTTT. It translates to CASSPEENQPQHF.